The source of this T cell receptor beta chain is a study of blood T cells in healthy people across ages (dated by TCRdb to the mid-2010s). Notes on the research overall: In model experiments, template switching captured about one uniquely barcoded TCR beta cDNA molecule for every two T cells. The study measured age-related changes in TCR beta repertoire diversity using deep sequencing normalized with unique cDNA molecular identifiers. The donors were split into four age groups: young (average about 16 years), middle-aged (roughly 39), aged (roughly 68) and long-lived (roughly 88). To avoid experimental bias, donors of different ages were spread randomly across the sequencing lanes. The study analyzed two additional independent replicas of 1 million unique cDNA reads from the same blood draw for two donors, one aged 18 to 29 and one aged 80 or older.

Systemically healthy Caucasian individuals from Russia, approximately 39 in total and aged about 6 to 90 years, were included as donors. Each donor gave 9 to 10 milliliters of peripheral blood, collected into EDTA-treated Vacutainer tubes. Ficoll-Paque density-gradient centrifugation was used to isolate PBMCs, with at least 6.5 million per sample. Trizol reagent was used to extract total RNA from PBMCs, with at least 6 micrograms per sample. Naive CD45RAhigh/CD27high T cell percentages were measured by flow cytometry on a PBMC aliquot from every donor. This clonotype was counted once. Its specific antigen is unknown. The input lacks base qualities; no much larger clone sits a single base away. Beyond this particular receptor, the publication reports: Observed TCR beta diversity correlated strongly with the percentage of naive T cells measured by flow cytometry. The CMV infection status of donors was not known, potentially confounding age-related changes in expanded clonotypes. Conclusive comparison of naive and antigen-experienced compartments was prevented by the profiling of bulk unsorted PBMCs. Compared with the aged group, more naive CD4+ T cells, fewer expanded clones and increased TCR diversity were shown by the long-lived group, suggesting age selection. Estimates of total diversity based on one million sequenced T cells were considered lower bounds and underestimates. Observed TCR beta diversity per million T cells fell roughly linearly with age, and a significant reduction was already apparent by age around 40.

Receptor libraries were prepared by 5' RACE. Sequenced on an Illumina HiSeq 2500. A second 7 to 11 cycle PCR used a sample-barcoded 5' primer and a J-beta primer mix. Each TCR beta cDNA molecule received a unique molecular identifier from a template-switch 5' adaptor carrying 12 random nucleotides. Each sample yielded at least 2.5 million CDR3-containing paired-end reads. First-strand cDNA was synthesized from all RNA with the Mint cDNA synthesis kit, primed by a TRBC-specific oligonucleotide. Following uracil-DNA glycosylase treatment, a first 18-cycle PCR with universal primers M1SS and BC2_uni_R was performed on all cDNA. The original methods were these. For normalization, 1 million high-quality reads, each with a distinct molecular identifier, were randomly selected from each sample. Reads with shared molecular identifiers were discarded instead of being binned into consensus sequences. MiTCR, with a Q25 quality threshold and the strictest error-elimination algorithm, was used for CDR3 identification, clonotype clustering and error correction. A nonparametric unseen species model with Euler transformation was used to estimate a lower bound on total TCR beta diversity. Clones were called with MiXCR by TCRdb after fastp trimmed the public reads at Q25, and only in-frame beta chains were retained. Every CDR3 protein is listed once, alongside the most common genes and DNA of its rows. TCRdb's processing, not the authors', yielded these V and J calls. Recorded for this sample are roughly 830,000 distinct CDR3 sequences; 62% of them occurred a single time. 25% to 30% of the sample rests with the top ten.

This TCR was recovered from a man younger than 40 in good health. The sequencing sample was made of blood.

The nucleotide sequence reads TGTGCCAGCAGCCAATATCCATCTGGAAATGGGGCCAACGTCCTGACTTTC. Translated, it gives CASSQYPSGNGANVLTF. Here the chain combines TRBV4-2 and TRBJ2-6, with no D gene named confidently. The V and J ends are trimmed by 2 bases and 3 bases, leaving 14 bases between them. From the cysteine up to the phenylalanine, the CDR3 has a length of 17 residues. Only the CDR3 region is kept as DNA, spanning 51 bases read in frame from base 1. The germline V gene sets CDR1 to LGHNA and CDR2 to YNFKEQ.